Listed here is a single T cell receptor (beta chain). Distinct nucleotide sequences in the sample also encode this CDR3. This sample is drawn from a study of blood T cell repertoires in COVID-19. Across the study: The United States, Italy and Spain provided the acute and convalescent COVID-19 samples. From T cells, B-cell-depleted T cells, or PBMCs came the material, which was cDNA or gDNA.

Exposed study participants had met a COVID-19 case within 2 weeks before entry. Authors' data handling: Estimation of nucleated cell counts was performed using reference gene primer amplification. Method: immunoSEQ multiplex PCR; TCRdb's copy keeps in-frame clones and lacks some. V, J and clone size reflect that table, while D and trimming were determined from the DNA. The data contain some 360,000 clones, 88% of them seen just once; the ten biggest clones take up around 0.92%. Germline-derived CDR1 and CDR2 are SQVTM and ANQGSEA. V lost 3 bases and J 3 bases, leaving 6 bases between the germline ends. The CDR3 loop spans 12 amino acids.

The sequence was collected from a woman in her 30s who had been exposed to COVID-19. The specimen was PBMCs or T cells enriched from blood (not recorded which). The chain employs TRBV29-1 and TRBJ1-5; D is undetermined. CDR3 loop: CSVESPNQPQHF. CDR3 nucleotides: TGCAGCGTTGAGAGCCCCAATCAGCCCCAGCATTTT.